This note documents a single TCR beta chain sequence. The clone's antigen remains unknown. No base quality information exists; no much larger clone differs at one position. Reading the germline V gene (reference sequence) gives CDR1 MNHEY and CDR2 SMNVEV. The CDR3 has 15 amino acids, counting the end cysteine and phenylalanine. Kept here is only the CDR3 DNA, which spans 45 bases and is read in frame from base 1. Ends trimmed: V by 0 bases, J by 5 bases; bases unmatched to a gene: 5. Explained via the paper, the time point label denotes: cycle 4 day 1 (C4D1), after less than 7 weeks of nivolumab. Every trial patient had relapsed after autologous stem cell transplantation, and cohorts A, B and C differed in prior brentuximab vedotin exposure. Using a Miltenyi CD8+ T cell isolation kit, CD8+ T cells were purified from thawed PBMCs through magnetic negative selection. The trial cohort included fewer than 60 patients with relapsed/refractory classical Hodgkin lymphoma, and each patient had a best overall response of complete response, partial response or progressive disease. Trial patients were treated with single-agent nivolumab in the multi-cohort phase II CheckMate 205 trial. An independent review committee assessed best overall response by applying the 2007 International Working Group response criteria. PBMCs from the trial were collected at three points: immediately before nivolumab initiation (C1D1), and during therapy at cycle 2 day 1 and cycle 4 day 1. Peripheral blood was collected in 8 mL Vacutainer Cell Preparation Tubes, from which PBMCs were isolated by centrifugation and then cryopreserved. Purified CD4+ and CD8+ fractions were generated only in cases for which an additional PBMC sample was available. On LS columns in a quadroMACS separator, the magnetically labelled cells were depleted, and the flow-through was collected as the purified fraction.

The data are from a study of PD-1 blockade in classical Hodgkin lymphoma (dated by TCRdb to 2018 to 2020). Study-level background: Nivolumab dosing was 3 mg/kg intravenously every 2 weeks, continuing until either disease progression or unacceptable toxicity. The study used TCR beta sequencing and CyTOF to define a peripheral blood immune signature of response to PD-1 blockade in classical Hodgkin lymphoma. Paper-wide results and their limitations: Trial patients achieving complete response had baseline diversity similar to newly diagnosed patients, whereas partial responders and progressors had significantly lower diversity. The study covered only a single clinical trial cohort, and the causes of the repertoire differences, possibly disease activity or prior therapy, were still not defined. By C4D1, a significant rise was seen in CD4+ TCR diversity but not in CD8+ TCR diversity (p=0.0027 vs p=0.16), and the rise was most apparent among complete responders (p=0.02). Diversity was lower in patients who began nivolumab less than 1 year after ASCT, so these patients were left out of later analyses to avoid confounding by immune reconstitution. Baseline TCR diversity was reported as lower in newly diagnosed patients than in healthy donors, and lower still in relapsed/refractory patients.

Genomic DNA was extracted with the Qiagen DNeasy kit from unsorted PBMCs and from negatively selected CD4+ and CD8+ fractions. Amplification of TCR beta CDR3 regions was done by immunoSEQ multiplex PCR with primers that anneal to V and J segments. A synthetic immune receptor repertoire was used to minimize amplification bias, and remaining bias was computationally removed after sequencing. Under the source paper's analysis protocol: Custom Python scripts were used to quantify repertoire diversity as the Shannon entropy index. Unsorted, CD4+ and CD8+ repertoires were analyzed separately, except in combined analyses where CD4+ and CD8+ sequences were merged in silico. Clonal expansion was defined as at least a 2-fold frequency increase after treatment relative to C1D1, with a pseudocount of 0.5 for undetected baseline clones. Clones with 0 or 1 copy at C1D1 were classified as singleton clones, and clones with 2 or more copies were classified as non-singleton clones. Clones expanded in unsorted samples were labelled as CD4+, CD8+ or unknown by matching protein sequences in sorted samples from the same patient. Wilcoxon tests on paired samples were used to test diversity changes from C1D1 to C4D1. TCRdb provides this immuneACCESS table in a form limited to in-frame rearrangements. Some clones are lacking; in checked studies, under half of them reflect an unresolved V gene, and why the rest are absent is not known. V, J and clone size are taken as reported in that table, and D and trimming were inferred from the DNA itself. The sample table contains 15,000 to 20,000 clones; only one count was recorded for about 87% of them. Less than 5.5% of the sample comes from the top ten.

The sequences come from CD8+ T cells from blood, collected before the fourth cycle of nivolumab. This TCR was recovered from a human donor with classical Hodgkin lymphoma. The V and J genes are TRBV27 and TRBJ2-7; TRBD2 fits 9 bases in the junction. The CDR3 reads CASSLSAGGLNEQYF. The DNA reads as follows: TGTGCCAGCAGTTTATCGGCGGGAGGGCTTAACGAGCAGTACTTC.